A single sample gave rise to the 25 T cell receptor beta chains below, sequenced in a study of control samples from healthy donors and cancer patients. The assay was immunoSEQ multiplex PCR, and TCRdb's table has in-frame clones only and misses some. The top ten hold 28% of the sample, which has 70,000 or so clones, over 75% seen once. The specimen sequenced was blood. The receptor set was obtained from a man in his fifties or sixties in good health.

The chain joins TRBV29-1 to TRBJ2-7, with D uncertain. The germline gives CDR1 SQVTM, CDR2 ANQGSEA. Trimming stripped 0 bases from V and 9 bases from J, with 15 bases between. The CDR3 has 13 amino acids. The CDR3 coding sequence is TGCAGCGTTGAAGATGGTACGGCGCAATTGCAGTACTTC. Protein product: CSVEDGTAQLQYF.

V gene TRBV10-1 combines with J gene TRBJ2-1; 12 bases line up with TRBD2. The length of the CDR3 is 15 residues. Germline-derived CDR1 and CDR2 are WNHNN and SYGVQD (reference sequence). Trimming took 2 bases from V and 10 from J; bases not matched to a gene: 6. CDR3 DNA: TGCGCCAGCAGTGAGCCGGCTAGCGGGAGGGGGGAGCAGTTCTTC. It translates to CASSEPASGRGEQFF.

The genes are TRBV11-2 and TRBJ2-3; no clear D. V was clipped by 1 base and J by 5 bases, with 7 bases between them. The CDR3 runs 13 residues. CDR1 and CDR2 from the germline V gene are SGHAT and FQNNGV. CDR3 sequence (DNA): TGTGCCAGCAGCTTAGTAGGGCTAGATACGCAGTATTTT. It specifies CASSLVGLDTQYF.

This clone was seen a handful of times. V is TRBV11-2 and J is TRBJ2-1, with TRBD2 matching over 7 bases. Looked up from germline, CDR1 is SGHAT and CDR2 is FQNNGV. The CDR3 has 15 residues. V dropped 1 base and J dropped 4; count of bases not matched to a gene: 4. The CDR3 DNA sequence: TGTGCCAGCAGCTTAGGGGGGGGTATGTACAATGAGCAGTTCTTC. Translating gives CASSLGGGMYNEQFF. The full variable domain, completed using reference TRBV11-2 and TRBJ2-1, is EAGVAQSPRYKIIEKRQSVAFWCNPISGHATLYWYQQILGQGPKLLIQFQNNGVVDDSQLPKDRFSAERLKGVDSTLKIQPAKLEDSAVYLCASSLGGGMYNEQFFGPGTRLTVL.

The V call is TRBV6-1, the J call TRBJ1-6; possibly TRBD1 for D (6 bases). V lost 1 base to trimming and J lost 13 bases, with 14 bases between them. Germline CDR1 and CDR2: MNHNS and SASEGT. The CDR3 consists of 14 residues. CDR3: CASSEGTASPPLHF. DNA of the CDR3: TGTGCCAGCAGTGAAGGGACAGCAAGTCCCCCCCTCCACTTT.

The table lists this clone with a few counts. This chain's CDR3 is CASSTTSQGARSGANVLTF. In nucleotides, the CDR3 is TGTGCCAGCTCTACCACGTCACAGGGCGCGAGGTCTGGGGCCAACGTCCTGACTTTC. The chain links TRBV2 to TRBJ2-6, with D possibly TRBD1 on 6 matching bases. The CDR3 runs to 19 residues. CDR1 and CDR2 (germline): SNHLY, FYNNEI. Trimming took off 8 bases at V and 1 base at J, with 24 bases between the two ends.

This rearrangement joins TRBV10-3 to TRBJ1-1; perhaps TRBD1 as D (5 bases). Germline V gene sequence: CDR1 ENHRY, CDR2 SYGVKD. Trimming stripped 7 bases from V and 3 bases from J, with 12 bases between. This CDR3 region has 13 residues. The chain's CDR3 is CAITRVRDTEAFF. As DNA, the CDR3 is TGTGCCATCACCAGGGTCCGGGACACTGAAGCTTTCTTT.

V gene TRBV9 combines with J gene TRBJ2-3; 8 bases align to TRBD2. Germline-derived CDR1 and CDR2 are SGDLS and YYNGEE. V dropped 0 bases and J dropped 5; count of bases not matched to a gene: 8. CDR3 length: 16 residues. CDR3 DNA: TGTGCCAGCAGCGTAGCGGGAGGGGGATTGAAAGATACGCAGTATTTT. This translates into CASSVAGGGLKDTQYF.

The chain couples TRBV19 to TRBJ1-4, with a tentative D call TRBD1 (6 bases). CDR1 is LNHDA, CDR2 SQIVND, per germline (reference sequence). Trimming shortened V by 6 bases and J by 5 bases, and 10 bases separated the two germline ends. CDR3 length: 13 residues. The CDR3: CASRVTGNEKLFF. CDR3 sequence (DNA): TGTGCCAGTAGGGTCACAGGGAATGAAAAACTGTTTTTT.

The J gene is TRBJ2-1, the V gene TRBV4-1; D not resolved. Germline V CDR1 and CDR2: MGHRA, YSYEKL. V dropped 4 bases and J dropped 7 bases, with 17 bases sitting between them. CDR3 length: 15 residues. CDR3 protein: CASSPFLGSGNEQFF. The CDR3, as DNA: TGCGCCAGCAGCCCCTTCTTGGGCAGTGGGAATGAGCAGTTCTTC.

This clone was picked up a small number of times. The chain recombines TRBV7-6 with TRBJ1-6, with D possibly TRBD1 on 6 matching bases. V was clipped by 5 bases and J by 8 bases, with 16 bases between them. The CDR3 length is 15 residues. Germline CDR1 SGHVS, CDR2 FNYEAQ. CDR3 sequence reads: CASSPRTAFYSPLHF. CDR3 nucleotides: TGTGCCAGCAGCCCCCGGACAGCCTTTTATTCACCCCTCCACTTT.

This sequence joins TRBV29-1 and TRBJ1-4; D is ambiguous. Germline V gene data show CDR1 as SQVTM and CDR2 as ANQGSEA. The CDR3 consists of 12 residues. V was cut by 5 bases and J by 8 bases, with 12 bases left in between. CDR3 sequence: CSVTIIREKLFF. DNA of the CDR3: TGCAGCGTTACCATTATAAGGGAAAAACTGTTTTTT.

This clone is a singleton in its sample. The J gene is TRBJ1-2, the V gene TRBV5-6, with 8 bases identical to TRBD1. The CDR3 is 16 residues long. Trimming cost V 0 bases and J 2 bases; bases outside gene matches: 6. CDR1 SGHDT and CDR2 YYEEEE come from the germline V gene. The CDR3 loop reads CASSLEAGGLNYGYTF. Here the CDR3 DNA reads TGTGCCAGCAGCTTGGAAGCAGGGGGCTTGAACTATGGCTACACCTTC.

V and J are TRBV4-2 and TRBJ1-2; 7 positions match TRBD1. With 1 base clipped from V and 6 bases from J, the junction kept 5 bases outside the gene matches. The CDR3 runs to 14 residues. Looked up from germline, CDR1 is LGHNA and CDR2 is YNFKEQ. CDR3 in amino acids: CASSQGDRDDGYTF. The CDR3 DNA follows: TGTGCCAGCAGCCAAGGTGACAGGGACGATGGCTACACCTTC.

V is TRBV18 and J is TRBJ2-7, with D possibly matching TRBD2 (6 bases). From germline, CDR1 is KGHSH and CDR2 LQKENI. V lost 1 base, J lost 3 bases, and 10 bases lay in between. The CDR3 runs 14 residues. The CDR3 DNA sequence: TGTGCCAGCTCACCACGGAGTAGCGGCTACGAGCAGTACTTC. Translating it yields CASSPRSSGYEQYF.

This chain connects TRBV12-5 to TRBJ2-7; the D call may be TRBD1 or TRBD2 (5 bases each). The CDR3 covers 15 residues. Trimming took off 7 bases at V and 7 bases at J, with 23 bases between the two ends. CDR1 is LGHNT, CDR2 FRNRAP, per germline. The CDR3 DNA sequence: TGTGCTAGTGCCTTTGAACCGGGACCGTTCTCTGAGCAGTACTTC. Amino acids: CASAFEPGPFSEQYF.

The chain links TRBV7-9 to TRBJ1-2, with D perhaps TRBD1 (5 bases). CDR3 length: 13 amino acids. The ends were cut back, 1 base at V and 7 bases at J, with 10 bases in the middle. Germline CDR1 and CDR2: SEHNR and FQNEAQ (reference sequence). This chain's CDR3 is CASSLEYRSGYTF. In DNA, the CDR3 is TGTGCCAGCAGCTTAGAGTACAGGTCTGGCTACACCTTC. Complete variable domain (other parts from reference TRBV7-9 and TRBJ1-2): DTGVSQNPRHKITKRGQNVTFRCDPISEHNRLYWYRQTLGQGPEFLTYFQNEAQLEKSRLLSDRFSAERPKGSFSTLEIQRTEQGDSAMYLCASSLEYRSGYTFGSGTRLTVV.

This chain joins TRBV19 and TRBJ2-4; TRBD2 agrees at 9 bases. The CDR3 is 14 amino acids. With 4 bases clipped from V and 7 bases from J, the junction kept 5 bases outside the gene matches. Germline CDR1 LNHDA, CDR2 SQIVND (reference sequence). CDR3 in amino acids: CASSKASGNNIQYF. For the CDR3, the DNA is TGTGCCAGTAGTAAGGCTAGCGGGAACAACATTCAGTACTTC.

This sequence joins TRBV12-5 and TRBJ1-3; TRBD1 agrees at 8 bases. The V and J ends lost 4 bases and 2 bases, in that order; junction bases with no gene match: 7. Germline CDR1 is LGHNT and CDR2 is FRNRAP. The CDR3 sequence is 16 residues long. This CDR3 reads CASGSRQGAAGNTIYF. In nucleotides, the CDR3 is TGTGCTAGTGGTTCCCGTCAGGGGGCCGCTGGAAACACCATATATTTT.

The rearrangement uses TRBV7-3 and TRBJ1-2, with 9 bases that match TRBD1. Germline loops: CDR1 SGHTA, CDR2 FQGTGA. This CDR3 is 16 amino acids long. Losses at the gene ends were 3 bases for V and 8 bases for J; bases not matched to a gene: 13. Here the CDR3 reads CASSFHSGTGFKGYTF. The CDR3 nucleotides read TGTGCCAGCAGCTTCCATTCGGGGACAGGGTTTAAAGGCTACACCTTC.

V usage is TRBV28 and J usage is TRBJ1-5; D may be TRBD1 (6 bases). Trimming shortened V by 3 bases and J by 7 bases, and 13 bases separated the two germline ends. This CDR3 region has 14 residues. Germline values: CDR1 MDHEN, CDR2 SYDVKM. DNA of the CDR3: TGTGCCAGCAGTTTTGCGACAGGAAAGCAGCCCCAGCATTTT. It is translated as CASSFATGKQPQHF.

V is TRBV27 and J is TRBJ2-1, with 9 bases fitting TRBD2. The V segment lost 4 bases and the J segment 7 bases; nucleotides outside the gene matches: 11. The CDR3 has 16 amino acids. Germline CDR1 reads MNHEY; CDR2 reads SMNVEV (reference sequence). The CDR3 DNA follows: TGTGCCAGCAGTTCCCGTCTAGCGGGGTTCAGGAATGAGCAGTTCTTC. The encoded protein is CASSSRLAGFRNEQFF.

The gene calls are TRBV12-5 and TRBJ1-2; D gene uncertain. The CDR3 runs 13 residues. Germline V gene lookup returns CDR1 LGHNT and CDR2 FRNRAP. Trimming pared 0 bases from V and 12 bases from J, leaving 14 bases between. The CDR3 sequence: CASGLVGQLRNTF. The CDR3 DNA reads TGTGCTAGTGGTTTGGTAGGGCAATTGCGAAACACCTTC.

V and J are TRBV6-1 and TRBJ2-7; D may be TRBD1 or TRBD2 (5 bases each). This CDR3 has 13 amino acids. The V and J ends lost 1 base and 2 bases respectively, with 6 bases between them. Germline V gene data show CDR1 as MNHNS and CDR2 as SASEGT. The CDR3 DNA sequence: TGTGCCAGCAGTGAAGTGGGGGCCTACGAGCAGTACTTC. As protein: CASSEVGAYEQYF.

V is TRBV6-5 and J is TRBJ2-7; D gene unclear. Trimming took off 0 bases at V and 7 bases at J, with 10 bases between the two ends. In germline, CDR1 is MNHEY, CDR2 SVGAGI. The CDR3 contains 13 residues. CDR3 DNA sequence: TGTGCCAGCAGTTACTCGGGTGCATGGGAGCAGTACTTC. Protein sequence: CASSYSGAWEQYF.